The rows below give T cell receptor beta chains drawn from one sample of a study of TIL therapy for anti-PD-1-resistant metastatic lung cancer. Some clones are missing from TCRdb's copy, which holds only in-frame ones; the method was immunoSEQ multiplex PCR. The profile shows more than 20,000 clones, roughly 79% of them singletons. This sample comprised blood, obtained at baseline. The receptors stem from a person aged 25 to 79 with non-small cell lung cancer. CDR3s include the opening cysteine and the closing phenylalanine or tryptophan. The D gene is left open where the match is weak. Size tells how often a clone was seen (once, few, many) or the class of an expanded clone, and some rows leave it out.

J gene	clone size	V gene	D gene	CDR3 DNA	CDR3 protein
TRBJ2-1	-	TRBV6-5	TRBD2	TGTGCCAGCAGGAAGTCGGGAGGGCCTTCCCATGAGCAGTTCTTC	CASRKSGGPSHEQFF
TRBJ2-1	-	TRBV13	-	TGTGCCAGCAGCTCGATTGGACAGCCACCTTTGGATGAGCAGTTCTTC	CASSSIGQPPLDEQFF
TRBJ2-7	once	TRBV19	TRBD2	TGTGCCAGTAGTATGACTAGCGGGGCCTCCTACGAGCAGTACTTC	CASSMTSGASYEQYF
TRBJ2-7	-	TRBV4-3	TRBD1	TGCGCCAGCAGCCAAGATCCGGGACAGGGGAGGGACGAGCAGTACTTC	CASSQDPGQGRDEQYF
TRBJ2-5	-	TRBV5-1	TRBD2	TGCGCCAGCAGCTTGGCCGGGAGGGGGGCCCGACAAGAGACCCAGTACTTC	CASSLAGRGARQETQYF
TRBJ1-2	-	TRBV4-1	TRBD1	TGCGCCAGCAGCCAAGAGGACAGGGATAAGAACAAGCGGAGCGGCTACACCTTC	CASSQEDRDKNKRSGYTF
TRBJ2-2	once	TRBV5-1	-	TGCGCCAGCAGCTTAAGGGTAACCACCGGGGAGCTGTTTTTT	CASSLRVTTGELFF
TRBJ2-5	-	TRBV7-3	TRBD2	TGTGCCAGCGGACTAGCGGGGGGGCCTACCGAGACCCAGTACTTC	CASGLAGGPTETQYF
TRBJ1-2	-	TRBV19	TRBD1	TGTGCCAGTAGTATCAACAGGGGTTCTGGCTACACCTTC	CASSINRGSGYTF
TRBJ2-7	-	TRBV11-2	-	TGTGCCAGCACCAGTAGGAGCTCCTACGAGCAGTACTTC	CASTSRSSYEQYF
TRBJ2-7	-	TRBV6-6	-	TGTGCCAGCAGGTCACCAGGGGAGGCCTACGAGCAGTACTTC	CASRSPGEAYEQYF
TRBJ2-5	-	TRBV11-3	-	TGTGCCAGCAGCGGAGGAGAGACCCAGTACTTC	CASSGGETQYF
TRBJ2-7	-	TRBV2	TRBD2	TGTGCCAGCAGTGATAATCTCGGGCTAGCGGGAGGCTGGGCCTACGAGCAGTACTTC	CASSDNLGLAGGWAYEQYF
TRBJ1-2	-	TRBV29-1	TRBD1	TGCAGCGGCCAACAGGGGGCTAACTATGGCTACACCTTC	CSGQQGANYGYTF
TRBJ2-7	-	TRBV5-1	TRBD1	TGCGCCAGCAGCTCTACCCCGGGACAGGATTCCTACGAGCAGTACTTC	CASSSTPGQDSYEQYF
TRBJ2-6	-	TRBV4-3	-	TGCGCCAGCAGCCAAGAAACAGGCTCTGGGGCCAACGTCCTGACTTTC	CASSQETGSGANVLTF
TRBJ1-2	few	TRBV6-6	TRBD1	TGTGCCAGCAGGACAGGGGGCGCGGGCTATGGCTACACCTTC	CASRTGGAGYGYTF
TRBJ2-3	-	TRBV4-1	-	TGCGCCAGCAGCCAGAGGGGGCGAGGGGGGGAGATCACAGATACGCAGTATTTT	CASSQRGRGGEITDTQYF
TRBJ2-3	few	TRBV5-6	TRBD2	TGTGCCAGCAGCTTGAGAGGGCTAGCGGGCACAGATACGCAGTATTTT	CASSLRGLAGTDTQYF
TRBJ1-4	-	TRBV19	-	TGTGCCAGTAAAGTTTATGAAAAACTGTTTTTT	CASKVYEKLFF
TRBJ1-1	-	TRBV5-1	TRBD1	TGCGCCAGCAGGTTCGACAGGGGTGGGACTGAAGCTTTCTTT	CASRFDRGGTEAFF
TRBJ2-1	few	TRBV4-1	-	TGCGCCAGCAGCCAGGCGGGACTCGTGAAGTTCTTC	CASSQAGLVKFF
TRBJ2-7	-	TRBV11-2	-	TGTGCCAGCAGCTTACGGACTCGAGCCTACGAGCAGTACTTC	CASSLRTRAYEQYF
TRBJ2-3	-	TRBV5-1	TRBD2	TGCGCCAGCAGCTATAGCGGGAGACCAGATACGCAGTATTTT	CASSYSGRPDTQYF
TRBJ2-5	once	TRBV5-6	-	TGTGCCAGCAGCCCGGGACCGTGGGAGACCCAGTACTTC	CASSPGPWETQYF
TRBJ2-2	-	TRBV18	TRBD2	TGTGCCAGCTCCCGGGGGGAGGCGAACACCGGGGAGCTGTTTTTT	CASSRGEANTGELFF
TRBJ2-5	-	TRBV30	-	TGTGCCTGGAGTGTAGACTTTCTAGGGGCTGGTGCCCAAGAGACCCAGTACTTC	CAWSVDFLGAGAQETQYF
TRBJ2-2	few	TRBV6-4	TRBD1	TGTGCCAGCGGGACAGGGGGCCAGACCGGGGAGCTGTTTTTT	CASGTGGQTGELFF
TRBJ2-7	-	TRBV27	-	TGTGCCAGCAGTTTCTCTTCCGCAGGGAACGAGCAGTACTTC	CASSFSSAGNEQYF
TRBJ2-3	-	TRBV7-8	-	TGTGCCAGCAGCCTGTGGACTTTTGGCGCAGATACGCAGTATTTT	CASSLWTFGADTQYF
TRBJ1-5	-	TRBV27	-	TGTGCCAGCAGTTTGGGCTACAATCAGCCCCAGCATTTT	CASSLGYNQPQHF
TRBJ2-3	-	TRBV18	-	TGTGCCAGCTCACCCCCCGGGCCCACAGATACGCAGTATTTT	CASSPPGPTDTQYF
TRBJ1-2	-	TRBV6-5	TRBD1	TGTGCCAGCAGTTTACAGGGGCGAAGGAACTATGGCTACACCTTC	CASSLQGRRNYGYTF
TRBJ2-3	-	TRBV5-1	-	TGCGCCAGCAGCTTCGAGCGGACCTACACAGATACGCAGTATTTT	CASSFERTYTDTQYF
TRBJ2-4	-	TRBV19	-	TGTGCCAGTAGCAAGGGACAAACGGGCATTCAGTACTTC	CASSKGQTGIQYF
TRBJ1-5	-	TRBV28	TRBD1	TGTGCCAGCAGCTATACCGGGACAGGGAACCAGCCCCAGCATTTT	CASSYTGTGNQPQHF
TRBJ2-1	few	TRBV5-6	TRBD1	TGTGCCAGCAGCGAACCGGGACAGGGCCACAATGAGCAGTTCTTC	CASSEPGQGHNEQFF
TRBJ2-2	once	TRBV5-1	-	TGCGCCAGCAGCCCGGGACTGCAGAACACCGGGGAGCTGTTTTTT	CASSPGLQNTGELFF
TRBJ2-3	few	TRBV9	TRBD2	TGTGCCAGCAGCGTAGTGGCGGGGGGGAACACAGATACGCAGTATTTT	CASSVVAGGNTDTQYF
TRBJ1-3	-	TRBV28	-	TGTGCCAGCAGTTTGAGTGGACTTTTCTTCTCTGGAAACACCATATATTTT	CASSLSGLFFSGNTIYF
TRBJ2-3	few	TRBV11-2	TRBD2	TGTGCCAGCAGCCCCCCAGCGGGAGGCACAGATACGCAGTATTTT	CASSPPAGGTDTQYF